What follows is one T cell receptor beta chain and its context. Its antigen is currently unknown. The record originates from a study of OX40 agonist ivuxolimab in advanced cancers. About the research overall: Aged about 20 to 80 with a mean of around 60 years, they were approximately 80% male. Anti-PD-1, anti-PD-L1 or anti-CTLA-4 therapy given earlier was allowed, and approximately 40% had some. Whole-study results and caveats: Also showing low normalized T-cell clonal expansion were some of the nonresponders.

Exclusion applied to patients with autoimmune disease history or systemic immunosuppression. This table comes from immunoSEQ multiplex PCR, and its TCRdb copy is limited to in-frame clones, with some not included. Of about 85,000 clones listed, 65% to 90% were seen once; the top ten hold just under 2%. The CDR3 has 11 residues. Trimming removed 2 bases from V and 6 bases from J, with 6 bases in between. The germline gives CDR1 GTSNPN, CDR2 SVGIG (reference sequence). The source is an adult with an advanced solid tumor such as melanoma, head and neck, liver or kidney cancer. The chain employs TRBV30 and TRBJ2-3; D gene unclear. The sequences come from CD4+ or CD8+ T cells sorted from blood, collected in a trial of the OX40 agonist ivuxolimab. The CDR3 DNA follows: TGTGCCTGGAGTCCCCGGGATACGCAGTATTTT. Its protein product is CAWSPRDTQYF.